Listed below are T cell receptor beta chains from one sample, sequenced in a study of OX40 agonist ivuxolimab in advanced cancers. Assay: immunoSEQ multiplex PCR; the TCRdb copy retains only in-frame clones and omits some. The profile shows under 50,000 clones, 85% to 90% of them singletons. The sequences come from CD4+ or CD8+ T cells sorted from blood, collected in a trial of the OX40 agonist ivuxolimab. Every receptor here comes from an adult with an advanced solid tumor such as melanoma, head and neck, liver or kidney cancer. Both conserved end residues are part of each CDR3. A D gene is named only where the DNA matches it firmly. The listing skips clone size in some rows; elsewhere it reads once, few, many or a size class.

size	V	D	J	DNA	CDR3
once	TRBV7-3	NA	TRBJ2-2	TGTGCCAGCAGCAGTAGCCGGGACTCCTACACCGGGGAGCTGTTTTTT	CASSSSRDSYTGELFF
NA	TRBV7-9	TRBD1	TRBJ2-7	TGTGCCAGCAGCTTACTAGGGGGCGCCGGGTACGAGCAGTACTTC	CASSLLGGAGYEQYF
NA	TRBV11-3	TRBD1	TRBJ2-5	TGTGCCAGCAGTTGGGGACAGGGGCAAGAGACCCAGTACTTC	CASSWGQGQETQYF
NA	TRBV11-2	TRBD1	TRBJ1-4	TGTGCCAGCAGGCCAGGGGGCGCGAGTGAAAAACTGTTTTTT	CASRPGGASEKLFF
once	TRBV7-2	TRBD1	TRBJ1-3	TGTGCCAGCAGCGTACAGGGGGCGCGTGGAAACACCATATATTTT	CASSVQGARGNTIYF
few	TRBV6-1	NA	TRBJ2-1	TGTGCCAGCACCCCGGGTTACAATGAGCAGTTCTTC	CASTPGYNEQFF
NA	TRBV2	NA	TRBJ1-4	TGTGCCAGCAGTGGAACGGGAGCCGCTAATGAAAAACTGTTTTTT	CASSGTGAANEKLFF
NA	TRBV4-3	TRBD2	TRBJ2-1	TGCGCCAGCAGCCGGGTACTAGCGGGAGCTGGCAATGAGCAGTTCTTC	CASSRVLAGAGNEQFF
NA	TRBV30	NA	TRBJ1-5	TGTGCCTGGAGTGTAACTGGGGACAGCAATCAGCCCCAGCATTTT	CAWSVTGDSNQPQHF
NA	TRBV19	TRBD2	TRBJ2-5	TGTGCCAGTAGCCCGACTAGCGTACACCAAGAGACCCAGTACTTC	CASSPTSVHQETQYF
NA	TRBV6-5	NA	TRBJ1-1	TGTGCCAGCAGCTATCGGAGTATTGAAGCTTTCTTT	CASSYRSIEAFF
NA	TRBV5-1	TRBD1	TRBJ1-1	TGCGCCAGCAGCCCCGGACAGGGGAACACTGAAGCTTTCTTT	CASSPGQGNTEAFF
NA	TRBV2	TRBD1	TRBJ1-2	TGTGCCAGCACTGACAGGGGCTATGGCTACACCTTC	CASTDRGYGYTF
few	TRBV7-2	NA	TRBJ2-1	TGTGCCAGCAGCACCTATACGGGTGAGCAGTTCTTC	CASSTYTGEQFF
NA	TRBV7-3	TRBD2	TRBJ2-3	TGTGCCAGCAGCCCAACAAGAGCGGGAGACACAGATACGCAGTATTTT	CASSPTRAGDTDTQYF
NA	TRBV14	NA	TRBJ2-7	TGTGCCAGCAGCCCCTGGGGCTACGAGCAGTACTTC	CASSPWGYEQYF
NA	TRBV7-2	NA	TRBJ1-5	TGTGCCAGCAGCTCTTTAGACAATCAGCCCCAGCATTTT	CASSSLDNQPQHF
NA	TRBV6-5	NA	TRBJ1-2	TGTGCCAGCAGACCCACCGAATTAAATAACTATGGCTACACCTTC	CASRPTELNNYGYTF
NA	TRBV7-6	NA	TRBJ1-1	TGTGCCAGCAGCCCGCTCGTAGGATTGAACACTGAAGCTTTCTTT	CASSPLVGLNTEAFF
NA	TRBV6-5	TRBD2	TRBJ2-1	TGTGCCAGCGCCCGAATGCTAGCGGGAGTGCAGTTCTTC	CASARMLAGVQFF
once	TRBV2	TRBD1	TRBJ1-5	TGTGCCAGCAGACTGGACAGGGGCTACTCGCCCCAGCATTTT	CASRLDRGYSPQHF
NA	TRBV5-6	NA	TRBJ2-1	TGTGCCAGCAGCTTGCGGGCCACCTACAATGAGCAGTTCTTC	CASSLRATYNEQFF
NA	TRBV5-1	NA	TRBJ2-2	TGCGCCAGCACGAGAGCGGGGAACACCGGGGAGCTGTTTTTT	CASTRAGNTGELFF
few	TRBV5-1	TRBD2	TRBJ2-3	TGCGCCAGCAGCACCGTCAGCGGGAGGGCCTCAGATACGCAGTATTTT	CASSTVSGRASDTQYF
NA	TRBV7-7	NA	TRBJ2-5	TGTGCTAGCAGCCTGGGACTCAGCGGTTGGGAGACCCAGTACTTC	CASSLGLSGWETQYF
few	TRBV5-1	TRBD2	TRBJ2-1	TGCGCCAGCACCCTACTAGCGGGAGTTACCTACAATGAGCAGTTCTTC	CASTLLAGVTYNEQFF
NA	TRBV7-3	NA	TRBJ2-1	TGTGCCCCGAGGGGAGCCGACGATTACAATGAGCAGTTCTTC	CAPRGADDYNEQFF
NA	TRBV6-5	NA	TRBJ1-1	TGTGCCAGCAGTTTTCAGGGGAACACTGAAGCTTTCTTT	CASSFQGNTEAFF
NA	TRBV5-6	TRBD1	TRBJ1-2	TGTGCCAGCAGCCCCCGTGGACAGGGGTCCTATGGCTACACCTTC	CASSPRGQGSYGYTF
NA	TRBV6-5	TRBD1	TRBJ2-3	TGTGCCAGCAGTTACGCGGGACAGGGCACAGATACGCAGTATTTT	CASSYAGQGTDTQYF
NA	TRBV5-8	TRBD1	TRBJ2-3	TGTGCCAGCAGCTTACCGACAGGGGGGACAGATACGCAGTATTTT	CASSLPTGGTDTQYF
NA	TRBV7-2	NA	TRBJ1-1	TGTGCCAGCAGCTTAAATCCGGGGAACACTGAAGCTTTCTTT	CASSLNPGNTEAFF
NA	TRBV7-8	NA	TRBJ1-5	TGTGCCAGCAGCGCGAATAATCAGCCCCAGCATTTT	CASSANNQPQHF
few	TRBV7-2	TRBD1	TRBJ2-7	TGTGCCAGCAGCAGAGGGGGCAGGGTAGGTATCTACGAGCAGTACTTC	CASSRGGRVGIYEQYF
NA	TRBV19	TRBD1	TRBJ1-1	TGTGCCAGTAGTATAGAAGGCAGGGGGCGAACTGAGGCTTTCTTT	CASSIEGRGRTEAFF
NA	TRBV27	NA	TRBJ1-4	TGTGCCAGCAGTTCCGCAGGGGTCACTGAGAAACTGTTTTTT	CASSSAGVTEKLFF